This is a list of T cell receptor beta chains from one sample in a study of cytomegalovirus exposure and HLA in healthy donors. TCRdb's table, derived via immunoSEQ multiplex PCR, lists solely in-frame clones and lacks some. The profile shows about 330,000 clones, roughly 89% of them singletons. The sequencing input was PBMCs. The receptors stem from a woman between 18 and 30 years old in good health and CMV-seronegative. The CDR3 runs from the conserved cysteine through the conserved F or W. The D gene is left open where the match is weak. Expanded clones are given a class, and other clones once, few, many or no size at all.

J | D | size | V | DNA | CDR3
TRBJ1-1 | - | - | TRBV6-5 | TGTGCCAGCAGTTCCTTGACAGGGAACACTGAAGCTTTCTTT | CASSSLTGNTEAFF
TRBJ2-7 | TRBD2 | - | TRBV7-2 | TGTGCCAGCAGCTTATCTTTACTAGCGGGAACTTCCTACGAGCAGTACTTC | CASSLSLLAGTSYEQYF
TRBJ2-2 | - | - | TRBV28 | TGTGCCAGCAGTCCCGACGGGGGGCTCACCGGGGAGCTGTTTTTT | CASSPDGGLTGELFF
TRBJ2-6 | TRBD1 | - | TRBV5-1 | TGCGCCAGCAGCTGGGACAGCTCTGGGGCCAACGTCCTGACTTTC | CASSWDSSGANVLTF
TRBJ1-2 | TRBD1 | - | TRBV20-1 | TGCAGTGCTTTGGACAGGCATGGCTACACCTTC | CSALDRHGYTF
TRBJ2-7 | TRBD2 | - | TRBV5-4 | TGTGCCAGCAGCCCAACTAGCGAGAGCTCCTACGAGCAGTACTTC | CASSPTSESSYEQYF
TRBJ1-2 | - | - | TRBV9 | TGTGCCAGCAGCGTTACAGGGCTCTATGGCTACACCTTC | CASSVTGLYGYTF
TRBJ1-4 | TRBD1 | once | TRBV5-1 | TGCGCCAGCAGCTTCCGGGACAGGGAGAATGAAAAACTGTTTTTT | CASSFRDRENEKLFF
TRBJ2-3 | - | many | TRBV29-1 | TGCAGCGTTGAAGATTGGGGGGACAGCGGGAGAGCGTTGGATACGCAGTATTTT | CSVEDWGDSGRALDTQYF
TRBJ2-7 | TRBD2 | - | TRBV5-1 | TGCGCCAGCAGCCGGACCGGGACTACCTTTTACGAGCAGTACTTC | CASSRTGTTFYEQYF
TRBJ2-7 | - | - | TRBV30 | TGTGCCTGGAGTGTAGGTGGTGGAGGGCCAGGGTACGAGCAGTACTTC | CAWSVGGGGPGYEQYF
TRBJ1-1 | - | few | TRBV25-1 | TGTGCCAGCAGTGAGGCTAACACTGAAGCTTTCTTT | CASSEANTEAFF
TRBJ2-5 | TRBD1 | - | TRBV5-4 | TGTGCCAGCAGCTCCTTTCGGGACAGCCAAGAGACCCAGTACTTC | CASSSFRDSQETQYF
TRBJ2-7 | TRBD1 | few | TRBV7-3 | TGTGCCAGCAGCTTATCGCAGGGGGCGGGCTACGAGCAGTACTTC | CASSLSQGAGYEQYF
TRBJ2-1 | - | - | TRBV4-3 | TGCGCCAGCAGCCAAGATGGGCTAACGGAGCAGTTCTTC | CASSQDGLTEQFF
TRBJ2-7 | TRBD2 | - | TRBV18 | TGTGCCAGCTCTCCCGGGGGGGGAGCGGGACCTTTCTACGAGCAGTACTTC | CASSPGGGAGPFYEQYF
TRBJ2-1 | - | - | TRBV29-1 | TGCAGCGTTGATGGTGTAGGAGGCGGGCAGTTCTTC | CSVDGVGGGQFF
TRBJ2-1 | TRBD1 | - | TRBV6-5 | TGTGCCAGCAGTTATGGGACAGGGTCGGATGAGCAGTTCTTC | CASSYGTGSDEQFF
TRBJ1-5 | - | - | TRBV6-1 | TGTGCCAGCAGTGAAGGGGTAGCCAGCAATCAGCCCCAGCATTTT | CASSEGVASNQPQHF
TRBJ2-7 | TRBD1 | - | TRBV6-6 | TGTGCCAGCAGTGATGGGACAGCCTTCTCCTACGAGCAGTACTTC | CASSDGTAFSYEQYF
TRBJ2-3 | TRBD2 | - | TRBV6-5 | TGTGCCAGCAGTCCCGGGAGGACTAGCACAGATACGCAGTATTTT | CASSPGRTSTDTQYF
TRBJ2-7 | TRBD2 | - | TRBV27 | TGTGCCAGCAGTACGGGACTAGCGGGTTACTACGAGCAGTACTTC | CASSTGLAGYYEQYF
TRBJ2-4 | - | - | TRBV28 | TGTGCCAGCAGTTTATTCGCCGGGGTGGCCAAAAACATTCAGTACTTC | CASSLFAGVAKNIQYF
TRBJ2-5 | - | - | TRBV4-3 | TGCGCCAGCAGCCAAGATAGGGGCCAGGGCGAGACCCAGTACTTC | CASSQDRGQGETQYF
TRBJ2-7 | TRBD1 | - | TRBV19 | TGTGCCAGTAGTATACCGGGACAGGGGGAGTACGAGCAGTACTTC | CASSIPGQGEYEQYF
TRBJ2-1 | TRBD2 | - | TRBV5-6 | TGTGCCAGCAGCTTGGCGACTAGCGGGGTTCTGGAGCAGTTCTTC | CASSLATSGVLEQFF
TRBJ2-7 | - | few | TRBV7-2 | TGTGCCAGCAGCTTAGGTTACTACGAGCAGTACTTC | CASSLGYYEQYF
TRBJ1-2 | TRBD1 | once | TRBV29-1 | TGCAGCGGTTCGGACAGGGGAGACTATGGCTACACCTTC | CSGSDRGDYGYTF
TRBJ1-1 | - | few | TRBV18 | TGTGCCAGCTCACCAATTTCGGGAGGAGAAGCTTTCTTT | CASSPISGGEAFF
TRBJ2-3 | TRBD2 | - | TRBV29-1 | TGCAGCGTTGCCGGGAGGGCAACAGATACGCAGTATTTT | CSVAGRATDTQYF
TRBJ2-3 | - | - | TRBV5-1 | TGCGCCAGCACAAACGCGGGACCTGCCGGAGATACGCAGTATTTT | CASTNAGPAGDTQYF
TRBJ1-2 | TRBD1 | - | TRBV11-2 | TGTGCCAGCAGCCGATTCGGGACAGGGAATCTCTATGGCTACACCTTC | CASSRFGTGNLYGYTF
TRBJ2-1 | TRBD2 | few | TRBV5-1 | TGCGCCAGCAGCTTACTAGCGGGAGGGCATAATGAGCAGTTCTTC | CASSLLAGGHNEQFF
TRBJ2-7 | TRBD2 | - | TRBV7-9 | TGTGCCAGCAGCTTCAGACTAGCGGCCGTCGACGAGCAGTACTTC | CASSFRLAAVDEQYF
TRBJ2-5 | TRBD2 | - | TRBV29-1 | TGCAGCGCTGGGGGAGGGCGTCAGGAGACCCAGTACTTC | CSAGGGRQETQYF
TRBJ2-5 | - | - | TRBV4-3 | TGCGCCAGCAGCCAAGGTGGGCAGGGGCAAGAGACCCAGTACTTC | CASSQGGQGQETQYF
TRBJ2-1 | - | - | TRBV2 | TGTGCCAGCATTCTAGACCAGACTATGGGCAATGAGCAGTTCTTC | CASILDQTMGNEQFF
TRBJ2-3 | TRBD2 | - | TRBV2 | TGTGCCAGCAGTCTACTAGCGGATACCACAGATACGCAGTATTTT | CASSLLADTTDTQYF
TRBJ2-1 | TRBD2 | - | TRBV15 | TGTGCCACCAGCAGAGATGCGGGAGGGCCTGGTGAGCAGTTCTTC | CATSRDAGGPGEQFF
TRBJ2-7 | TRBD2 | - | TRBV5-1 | TGCGCCAGCAGCTTGGGTCCGGCGGGAGCTGACGAGCAGTACTTC | CASSLGPAGADEQYF
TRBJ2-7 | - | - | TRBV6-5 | TGTGCCAGCAGTTACTCGAGACTAGAGTACGAGCAGTACTTC | CASSYSRLEYEQYF
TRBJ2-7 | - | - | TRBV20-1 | TGCGGGTCTAGGGGCTACGAGCAGTACTTC | CGSRGYEQYF
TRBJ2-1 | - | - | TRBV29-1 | TGCAGCGTTGTGCAGGACAATGAGCAGTTCTTC | CSVVQDNEQFF
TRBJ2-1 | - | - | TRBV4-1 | TGCGCCAGCAGCCAAGATAGAGTGGGAGTTGAGCAGTTCTTC | CASSQDRVGVEQFF
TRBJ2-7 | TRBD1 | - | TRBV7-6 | TGTGCCAGCAGCTTAGCCCCCACCGGGACAGGGAACCTACCCTACGAGCAGTACTTC | CASSLAPTGTGNLPYEQYF
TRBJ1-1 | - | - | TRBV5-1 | TGCGCCAGCAGCTTGGGACCGACAATGTCTGAAGCTTTCTTT | CASSLGPTMSEAFF
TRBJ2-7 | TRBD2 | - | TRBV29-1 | TGCAGCGTCAACGGGGGGGTAGCGGGAGTCCTCCCCTACGAGCAGTACTTC | CSVNGGVAGVLPYEQYF
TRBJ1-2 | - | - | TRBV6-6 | TGTGCCAGCACGCGAATTTCTAGCTACACCTTC | CASTRISSYTF
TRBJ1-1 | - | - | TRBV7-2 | TGTGCCAGCAGCTTAGCCGGGACATTTGGTTCTGAAGCTTTCTTT | CASSLAGTFGSEAFF
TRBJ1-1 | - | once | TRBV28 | TGTGCCAGCAGTTTTTCCGTGGGGAGTATAGGGCTAGCTGAAGCTTTCTTT | CASSFSVGSIGLAEAFF
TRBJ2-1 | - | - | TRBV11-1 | TGTGCCAGCAGCCCAAACAATAATGAGCAGTTCTTC | CASSPNNNEQFF
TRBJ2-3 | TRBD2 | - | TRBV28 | TGTGCCAGTACTCCCCCGGCTAGCGGGGGGACAGATACGCAGTATTTT | CASTPPASGGTDTQYF